The TCR beta chain described here comes from a study of human T cells and chemical hapten exposure. Overall study: An approximately 2 cm by approximately 2 cm inner upper arm patch received 2% DPC for sensitization. Small volume differences among pooled libraries mainly caused per-sample TCR yield variation. Study-level findings and limits: Expanded TCRs were compared with controls, and the expanded TCRs formed significantly more large CDR3 similarity clusters.

The CDR3 has 14 amino acids. CDR1 is MDHEN and CDR2 is SYDVKM in the germline V gene. V was cut by 5 bases and J by 4 bases, with 15 bases left in between. Time point noted: pre-sensitization, week 0. Treatment specified: therapeutic diphenylcyclopropenone sensitization with weekly scalp DPC. TCRdb reprocessed the RACE reads via MiXCR and lists one record per CDR3 protein. The sample includes approximately 57,000 distinct CDR3 sequences, more than 9% of them seen just once. This clonotype was recorded a few times. Its target is not known. This chain links TRBV28 with TRBJ2-7, with D unresolved. Sequences were derived from whole blood, sampled in connection with sensitization to the hapten diphenylcyclopropenone (DPC). This TCR was sampled from a man in his forties or fifties with alopecia areata. Some clones in this sample may be carry-over from other donors' samples. CDR3 amino acids: CASSPQVRRYEQYF. In DNA, the CDR3 is TGTGCCAGCAGTCCTCAGGTGCGCCGGTACGAGCAGTACTTC.